These 19 T cell receptor beta chains were all obtained from the same sample, sequenced in a study of blood T cell repertoires in COVID-19. Here immunoSEQ multiplex PCR was the method, and the copy in TCRdb shows in-frame clones only, minus some. The data contain about 120,000 clones, roughly 78% of them singletons. The sample was peripheral blood. The source of these receptors is a man in his 60s with active or convalescent COVID-19.

In this sample, this clone turned up many times. The chain uses TRBV10-3 and TRBJ2-1; TRBD1 aligns across 7 bases. CDR3 length: 13 amino acids. The J segment lost 3 bases and the V segment lost 8 bases, leaving 4 bases of the junction unmatched. The germline V gene has CDR1 ENHRY and CDR2 SYGVKD. CDR3 sequence reads: CAIRDSNYNEQFF. The CDR3 DNA reads TGTGCCATCCGGGACAGCAACTACAATGAGCAGTTCTTC.

The chain carries TRBV28 and TRBJ2-2; 8 nucleotides match TRBD1. Unmatched junction bases numbered 14, after V lost 11 bases and J lost 6 bases. The CDR3 has 15 residues. Germline V gene data show CDR1 as MDHEN and CDR2 as SYDVKM. CDR3 DNA: TGTGCCGGGGGCACAGGGGGGTTTAGGGCCGGGGAGCTGTTTTTT. Encoded protein: CAGGTGGFRAGELFF.

CDR3 protein: CASSHLNKRGGEQYF. For the CDR3, the DNA is TGTGCCAGCAGCCATCTTAATAAGCGGGGAGGCGAGCAGTACTTC. The V gene is TRBV5-8, the J gene TRBJ2-7; 7 nucleotides align to TRBD2. Losses at the gene ends were 4 bases for V and 6 bases for J; bases not matched to a gene: 13. The germline V gene has CDR1 SGHTS and CDR2 YDEGEE. The CDR3 loop spans 15 amino acids.

This clone was recorded a few times. The chain is built from TRBV4-1 and TRBJ1-2; a weak D match, TRBD1 (6 bases). The germline V gene has CDR1 MGHRA and CDR2 YSYEKL. The CDR3 consists of 12 residues. V lost 6 bases and J 8 bases, leaving 13 bases between the germline ends. CDR3 sequence (DNA): TGCGCCAGCAGGAAGACAGGAATGGGCTACACCTTC. Encoded protein: CASRKTGMGYTF.

The genes are TRBV2 and TRBJ2-2; the match to TRBD2 covers 12 bases. Trimming at V came to 8 bases and at J to 8 bases, leaving 6 bases not matched to a gene. The CDR3 is made up of 14 amino acids. Germline CDR1 is SNHLY and CDR2 is FYNNEI. The CDR3 loop is CASDPGTSGGELFF. CDR3 DNA sequence: TGTGCCAGCGACCCCGGGACTAGCGGGGGGGAGCTGTTTTTT.

The chain links TRBV12-3 or TRBV12-4 to TRBJ1-1; TRBD1 aligns across 8 bases. This CDR3 is 13 amino acids long. J gave up 6 bases and V 2 bases, and 2 bases lay outside the gene matches. The CDR3 sequence: CASSLQGAAEAFF. CDR3 coding DNA: TGTGCCAGCAGTTTACAGGGGGCGGCTGAAGCTTTCTTT.

The genes are TRBV7-2 and TRBJ1-2; no definite D call. V lost 1 base and J 2 bases, leaving 8 bases between the germline ends. The CDR3 sequence is 14 residues long. The germline gives CDR1 SGHTA, CDR2 FQGNSA. CDR3 DNA: TGTGCCAGCAGCTTAGGGTCGGGAAACTATGGCTACACCTTC. Protein sequence: CASSLGSGNYGYTF. Looking up the rest from reference TRBV7-2 and TRBJ1-2 gives the full variable domain: GAGVSQSPSNKVTEKGKDVELRCDPISGHTALYWYRQSLGQGLEFLIYFQGNSAPDKSGLPSDRFSAERTGGSVSTLTIQRTQQEDSAVYLCASSLGSGNYGYTFGSGTRLTVV.

This chain uses TRBV2 with TRBJ1-2, with TRBD1 as a possible D gene (6 bases). The germline V gene has CDR1 SNHLY and CDR2 FYNNEI. V was trimmed by 5 bases and J by 3 bases, leaving 13 bases between them. There are 14 residues in the CDR3. The CDR3 DNA sequence: TGTGCCAGCAGTCTCTCGGGACAATACTATGGCTACACCTTC. Encoded protein: CASSLSGQYYGYTF.

This clone was detected only a few times. The rearrangement links TRBV29-1 to TRBJ1-2; no firm D call. The length of the CDR3 is 13 residues. CDR1 and CDR2 (germline): SQVTM, ANQGSEA. Trimming removed 0 bases at V and 4 bases at J, with 9 bases between. The CDR3 region has the DNA TGCAGCGTTGAAGACACAGTCAGCTATGGCTACACCTTC. Amino acid sequence: CSVEDTVSYGYTF.

This clone was picked up one time. The chain recombines TRBV28 with TRBJ1-6, with a weak D call TRBD1 (6 bases). The CDR3 has 15 residues. Germline V CDR1 and CDR2: MDHEN, SYDVKM. V lost 4 bases and J lost 6, with 13 bases in between. Here the CDR3 reads CASSSGHRLNSPLHF. The CDR3 bases are TGTGCCAGCAGTTCGGGACACAGACTTAATTCACCCCTCCACTTT.

This sequence joins TRBV5-6 and TRBJ2-5; TRBD2 agrees at 7 bases. Germline lookup yields CDR1 SGHDT and CDR2 YYEEEE. With V trimmed by 4 bases and J by 5 bases, 8 bases remained unmatched. The CDR3 spans 14 residues. CDR3 sequence reads: CASSQREGSETQYF. The CDR3 bases are TGTGCCAGCAGCCAGAGGGAGGGCTCGGAGACCCAGTACTTC.

The chain carries TRBV6-5 and TRBJ2-7; no reliable D call. Germline values: CDR1 MNHEY, CDR2 SVGAGI. Trimming cost V 10 bases and J 3 bases, with 13 bases left between them. This CDR3 is 12 amino acids long. CDR3 residues: CATAGPNYEQYF. Written as DNA, the CDR3 is TGTGCCACGGCAGGCCCCAACTACGAGCAGTACTTC.

V is TRBV9 and J is TRBJ2-5, with a weak D call TRBD2 (6 bases). The CDR3 is 15 residues long. Germline CDR1 and CDR2: SGDLS and YYNGEE. V dropped 0 bases and J dropped 2 bases, with 11 bases sitting between them. Here the CDR3 reads CASSVAGARQETQYF. CDR3 nucleotides: TGTGCCAGCAGCGTAGCGGGAGCAAGGCAAGAGACCCAGTACTTC.

This sequence joins TRBV29-1 and TRBJ2-7; possible D gene TRBD2, 5 bases. Germline V gene lookup returns CDR1 SQVTM and CDR2 ANQGSEA. The CDR3 runs to 15 residues. Trimming took off 4 bases at V and 7 bases at J, with 23 bases between the two ends. The CDR3: CSVGGQADGKIEQYF. DNA of the CDR3: TGCAGCGTTGGAGGGCAAGCGGATGGGAAGATAGAGCAGTACTTC.

This chain links TRBV19 with TRBJ1-4, with 7 bases fitting TRBD1. Germline values: CDR1 LNHDA, CDR2 SQIVND (reference sequence). The CDR3 loop spans 16 amino acids. After removal of 5 bases from V and 8 bases from J, the junction contained 14 bases not matched to a gene. The CDR3 nucleotides are TGTGCCAGTAGTCCCGACAGGGATCCTGGTCGGGAAAAACTGTTTTTT. This gives the protein CASSPDRDPGREKLFF.

The chain uses TRBV6-2 or TRBV6-3 and TRBJ2-1, with unresolved D. Germline CDR1 and CDR2: MNHEY and SVGEGT. The CDR3 has 13 amino acids. V gave up 6 bases and J gave up 4 bases, with 10 bases separating them. The CDR3 loop is CASSATVYNEQFF. CDR3 bases: TGTGCCAGCAGCGCCACAGTGTACAATGAGCAGTTCTTC.

This clone was counted once. The chain combines TRBV5-4 with TRBJ2-5, with TRBD1 matching over 10 bases. The CDR3 is 16 residues long. Per the germline V gene, CDR1 is SGHNT and CDR2 is YYREEE (reference sequence). Germline trimming cut 4 bases from V and 0 bases from J; bases unmatched to any gene: 6. Here the CDR3 DNA reads TGTGCCAGCAGCGGCTGGGACAGGGGCTACCAAGAGACCCAGTACTTC. It encodes CASSGWDRGYQETQYF.

This clone was seen only a few times. The chain carries TRBV28 and TRBJ2-7; 7 bases agree with TRBD2. Germline values: CDR1 MDHEN, CDR2 SYDVKM. CDR3 size: 13 residues. V trimming: 7 bases; J trimming: 3 bases; junction bases outside the gene matches: 6. The CDR3 loop reads CASNPGLLYEQYF. The CDR3 DNA is TGTGCCAGCAACCCGGGACTACTCTACGAGCAGTACTTC.

This chain uses TRBV28 with TRBJ1-3, with TRBD1 matching 8 bases. Unmatched junction bases numbered 8, after V lost 6 bases and J lost 1 base. This CDR3 is built from 16 residues. Looked up from germline, CDR1 is MDHEN and CDR2 is SYDVKM. The CDR3 region has the DNA TGTGCCAGCAGGCCCCGGACAGGGACTTCTGGAAACACCATATATTTT. Amino acid sequence: CASRPRTGTSGNTIYF.